This TCR beta chain stems from a study of shared clonotypes between healthy human individuals. Study-wide results and caveats: Non-shared clonotypes had lower generation probabilities than those shared by all four donors. Memory subsets had estimated richness that was generally smaller than that of naive subsets. Sequencing depth was a factor that was expected to affect clonotype sharing among donors.

Naivety among CD8 cells was defined by CD45RO negativity and positive CCR7 selection, thereby excluding terminally differentiated effector memory CD45RA+ cells. In the case of this clone: Its antigen is unknown.

Source study methods: Filtering differed for immunoSEQ, which gave only junction sequences without quality scores. Profiling relied on immunoSEQ multiplex PCR, and the TCRdb table lists in-frame clones only, not all of them. D and trimming come from the DNA, and the V and J calls and clone size come from that table. The data contain about 1.9 million clones, approximately 92% of them singletons. The sequenced material came from naive CD8+ T cells from PBMCs. The clonotype comes from a man younger than 35 in good health. Some clones in this sample may be carry-over from other donors' samples.

The CDR3 region has the DNA TGTGCCACCAGCAGGATGGGGGCGTTGGGTCAGCCCCAGCATTTT. It encodes CATSRMGALGQPQHF. The rearrangement uses TRBV15 and TRBJ1-5, with D perhaps TRBD1 (6 bases). This CDR3 has 15 residues. Trimming shortened V by 3 bases and J by 6 bases, and 15 bases separated the two germline ends. CDR1 and CDR2 from the germline V gene are LNHNV and YYDKDF (reference sequence).